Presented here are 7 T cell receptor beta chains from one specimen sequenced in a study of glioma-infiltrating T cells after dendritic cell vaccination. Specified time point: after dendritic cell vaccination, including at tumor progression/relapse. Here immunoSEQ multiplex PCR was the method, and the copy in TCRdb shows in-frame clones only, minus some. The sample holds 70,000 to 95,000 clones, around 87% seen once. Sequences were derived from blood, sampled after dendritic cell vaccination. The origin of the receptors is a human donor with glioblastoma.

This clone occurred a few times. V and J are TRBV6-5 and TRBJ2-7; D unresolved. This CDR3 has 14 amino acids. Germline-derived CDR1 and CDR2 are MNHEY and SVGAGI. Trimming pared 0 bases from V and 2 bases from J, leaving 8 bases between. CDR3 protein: CASSYSRGPYEQYF. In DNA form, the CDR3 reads TGTGCCAGCAGTTACTCGCGTGGGCCCTACGAGCAGTACTTC.

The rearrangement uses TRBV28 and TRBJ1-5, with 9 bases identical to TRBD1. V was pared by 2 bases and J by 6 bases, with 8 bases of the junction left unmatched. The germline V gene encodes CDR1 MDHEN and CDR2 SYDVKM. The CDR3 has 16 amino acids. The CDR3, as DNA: TGTGCCAGCAGTTTACGGGACAGGGCGGACGGTCAGCCCCAGCATTTT. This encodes CASSLRDRADGQPQHF.

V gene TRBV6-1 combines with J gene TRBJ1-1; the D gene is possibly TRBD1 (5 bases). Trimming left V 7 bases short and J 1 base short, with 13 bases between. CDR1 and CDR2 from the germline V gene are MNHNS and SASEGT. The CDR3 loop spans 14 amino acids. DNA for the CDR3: TGTGCCAGCACCGCAGGGACTAAGAACACTGAAGCTTTCTTT. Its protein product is CASTAGTKNTEAFF.

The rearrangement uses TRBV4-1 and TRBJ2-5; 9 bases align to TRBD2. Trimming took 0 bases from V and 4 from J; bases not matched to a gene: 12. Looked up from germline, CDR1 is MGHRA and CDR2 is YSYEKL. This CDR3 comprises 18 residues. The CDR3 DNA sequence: TGCGCCAGCAGCCAAGATGCGACTAGCGGCCTGAGGCCAGAGACCCAGTACTTC. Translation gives CASSQDATSGLRPETQYF.

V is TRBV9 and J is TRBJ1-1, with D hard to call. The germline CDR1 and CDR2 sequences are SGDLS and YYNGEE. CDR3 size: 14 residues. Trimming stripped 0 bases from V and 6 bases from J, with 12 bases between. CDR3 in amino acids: CASSVASGFAEAFF. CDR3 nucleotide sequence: TGTGCCAGCAGCGTAGCCTCGGGGTTCGCTGAAGCTTTCTTT.

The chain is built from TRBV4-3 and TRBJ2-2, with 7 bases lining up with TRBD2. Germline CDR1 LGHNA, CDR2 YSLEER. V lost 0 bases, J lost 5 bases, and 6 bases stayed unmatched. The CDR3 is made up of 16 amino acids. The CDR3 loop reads CASSQDSSGGTGELFF. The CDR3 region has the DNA TGCGCCAGCAGCCAAGATTCTAGCGGAGGTACCGGGGAGCTGTTTTTT.

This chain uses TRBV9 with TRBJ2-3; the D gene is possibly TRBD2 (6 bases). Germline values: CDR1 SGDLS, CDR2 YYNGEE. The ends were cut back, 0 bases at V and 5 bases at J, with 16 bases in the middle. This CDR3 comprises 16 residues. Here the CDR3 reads CASSVEVLAGIDTQYF. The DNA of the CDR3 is TGTGCCAGCAGCGTAGAGGTACTAGCAGGTATAGATACGCAGTATTTT.